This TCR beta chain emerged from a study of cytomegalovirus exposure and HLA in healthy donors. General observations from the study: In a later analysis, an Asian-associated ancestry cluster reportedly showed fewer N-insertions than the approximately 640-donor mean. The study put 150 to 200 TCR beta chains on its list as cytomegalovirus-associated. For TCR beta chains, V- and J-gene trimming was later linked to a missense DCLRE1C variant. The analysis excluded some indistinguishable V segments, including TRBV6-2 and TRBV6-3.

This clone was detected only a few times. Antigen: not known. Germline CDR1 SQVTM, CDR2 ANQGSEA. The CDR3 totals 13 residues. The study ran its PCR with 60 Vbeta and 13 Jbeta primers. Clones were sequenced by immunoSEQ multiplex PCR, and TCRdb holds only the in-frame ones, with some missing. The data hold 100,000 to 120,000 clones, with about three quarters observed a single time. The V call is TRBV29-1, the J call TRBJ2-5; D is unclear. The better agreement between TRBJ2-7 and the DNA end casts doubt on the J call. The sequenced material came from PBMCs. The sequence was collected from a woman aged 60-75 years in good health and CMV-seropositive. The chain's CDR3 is CSVVKASTYEQYF. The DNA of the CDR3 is TGCAGCGTTGTGAAAGCGTCTACCTACGAGCAGTACTTC.